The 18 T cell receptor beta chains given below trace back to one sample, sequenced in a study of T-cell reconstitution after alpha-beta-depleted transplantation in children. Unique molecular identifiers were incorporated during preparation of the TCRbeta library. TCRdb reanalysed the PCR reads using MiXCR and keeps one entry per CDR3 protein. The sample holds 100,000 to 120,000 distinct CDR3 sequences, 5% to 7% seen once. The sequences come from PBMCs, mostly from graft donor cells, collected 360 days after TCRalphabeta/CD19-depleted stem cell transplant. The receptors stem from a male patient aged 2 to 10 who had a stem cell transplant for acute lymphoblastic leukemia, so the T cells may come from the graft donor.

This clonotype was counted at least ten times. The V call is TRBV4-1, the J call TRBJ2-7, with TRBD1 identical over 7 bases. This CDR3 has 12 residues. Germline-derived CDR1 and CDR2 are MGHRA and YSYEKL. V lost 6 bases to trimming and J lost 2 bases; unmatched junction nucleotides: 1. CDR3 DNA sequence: TGCGCCAGCAGGGGACAGACCTACGAGCAGTACTTC. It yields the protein CASRGQTYEQYF.

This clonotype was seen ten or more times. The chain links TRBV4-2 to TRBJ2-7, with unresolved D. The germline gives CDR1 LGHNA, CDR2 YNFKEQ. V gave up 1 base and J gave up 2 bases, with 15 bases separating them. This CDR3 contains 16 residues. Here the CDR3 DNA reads TGTGCCAGCAGCCAAGGGTTACGGACCTATACCTACGAGCAGTACTTC. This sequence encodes CASSQGLRTYTYEQYF.

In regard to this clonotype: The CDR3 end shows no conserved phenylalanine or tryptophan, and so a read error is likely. Here the CDR3 DNA reads TGTGCCAGCAGTGATATTAGCGGGGGGGCCGGGGAGCAGTTCTTG. Residues: CASSDISGGAGEQFL. The chain combines TRBV6-1 with TRBJ2-1; 11 nucleotides line up with TRBD2. This CDR3 has 15 residues. Germline loops: CDR1 MNHNS, CDR2 SASEGT. Trimming cost V 3 bases and J 10 bases; bases outside gene matches: 8.

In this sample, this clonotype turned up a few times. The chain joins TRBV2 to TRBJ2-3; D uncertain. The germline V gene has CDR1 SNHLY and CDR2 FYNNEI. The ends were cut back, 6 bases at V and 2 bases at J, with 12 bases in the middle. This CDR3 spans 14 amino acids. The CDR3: CASRDPRYTDTQYF. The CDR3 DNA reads TGTGCCAGCAGGGACCCCCGCTACACAGATACGCAGTATTTT.

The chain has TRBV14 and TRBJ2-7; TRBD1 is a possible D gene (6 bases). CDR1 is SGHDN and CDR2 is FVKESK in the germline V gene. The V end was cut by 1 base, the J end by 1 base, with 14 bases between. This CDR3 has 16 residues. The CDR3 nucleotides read TGTGCCAGCAGCCAAGTCTTAGGGGGTCCGTCCTACGAGCAGTACTTC. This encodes CASSQVLGGPSYEQYF.

The CDR3 sequence: CAWDIFTGNEQYF. CDR3 nucleotides: TGTGCCTGGGATATCTTCACAGGGAACGAGCAGTACTTC. The chain employs TRBV30 and TRBJ2-7, with D tentatively TRBD1 (6 bases). The germline V gene encodes CDR1 GTSNPN and CDR2 SVGIG (reference sequence). V lost 5 bases, J lost 5 bases, and 16 bases lay in between. The CDR3 contains 13 residues.

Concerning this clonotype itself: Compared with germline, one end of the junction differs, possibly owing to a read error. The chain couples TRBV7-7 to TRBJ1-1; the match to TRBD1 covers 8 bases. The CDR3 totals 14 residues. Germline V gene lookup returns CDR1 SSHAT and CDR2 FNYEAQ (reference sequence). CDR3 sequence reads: CASSHSDRATEAFF. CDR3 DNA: TGTGCTAGCAGCCATTCGGACAGGGCAACTGAAGCTTTCTTT.

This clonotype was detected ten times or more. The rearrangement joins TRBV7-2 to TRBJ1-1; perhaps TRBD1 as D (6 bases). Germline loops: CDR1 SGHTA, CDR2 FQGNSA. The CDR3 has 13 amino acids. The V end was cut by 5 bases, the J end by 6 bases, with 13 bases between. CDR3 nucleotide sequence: TGTGCCAGCAGCCCTATACAGGGCGCTGAAGCTTTCTTT. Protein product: CASSPIQGAEAFF.

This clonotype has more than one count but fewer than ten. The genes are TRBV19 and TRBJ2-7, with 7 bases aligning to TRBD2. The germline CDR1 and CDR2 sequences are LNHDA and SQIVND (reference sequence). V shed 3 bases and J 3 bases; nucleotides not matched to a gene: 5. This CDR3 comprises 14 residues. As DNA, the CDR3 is TGTGCCAGTAGTATCGCTCTAGCGGACTACGAGCAGTACTTC. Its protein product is CASSIALADYEQYF.

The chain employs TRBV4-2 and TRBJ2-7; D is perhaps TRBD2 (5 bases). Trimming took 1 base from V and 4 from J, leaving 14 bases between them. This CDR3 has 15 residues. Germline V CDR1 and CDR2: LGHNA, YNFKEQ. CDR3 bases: TGTGCCAGCAGCCAAGTGTCCAACGGAGGTTACGAGCAGTACTTC. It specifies CASSQVSNGGYEQYF.

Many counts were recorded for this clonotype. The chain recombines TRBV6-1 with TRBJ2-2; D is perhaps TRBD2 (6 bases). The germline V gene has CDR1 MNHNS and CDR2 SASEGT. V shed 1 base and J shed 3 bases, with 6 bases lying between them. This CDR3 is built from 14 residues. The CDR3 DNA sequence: TGTGCCAGCAGTGAAGGGAGGGACACCGGGGAGCTGTTTTTT. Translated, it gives CASSEGRDTGELFF.

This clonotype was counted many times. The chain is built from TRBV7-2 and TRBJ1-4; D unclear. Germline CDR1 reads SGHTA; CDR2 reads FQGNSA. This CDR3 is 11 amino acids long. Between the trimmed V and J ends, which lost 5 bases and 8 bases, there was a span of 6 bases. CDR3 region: CASSEDEKLFF. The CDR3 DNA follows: TGTGCCAGCAGCGAAGACGAAAAACTGTTTTTT.

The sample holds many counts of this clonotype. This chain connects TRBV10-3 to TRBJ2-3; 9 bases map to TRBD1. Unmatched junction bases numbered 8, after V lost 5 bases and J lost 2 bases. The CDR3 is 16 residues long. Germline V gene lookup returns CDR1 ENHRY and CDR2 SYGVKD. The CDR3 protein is CAISTSDRGLTDTQYF. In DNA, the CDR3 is TGTGCCATCAGTACATCGGACAGGGGCCTCACAGATACGCAGTATTTT.

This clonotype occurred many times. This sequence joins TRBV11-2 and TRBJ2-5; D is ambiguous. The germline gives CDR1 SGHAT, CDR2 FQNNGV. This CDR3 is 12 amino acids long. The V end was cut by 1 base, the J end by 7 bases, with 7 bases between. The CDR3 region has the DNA TGTGCCAGCAGCTTAGGACTCGCGACCCAGTACTTC. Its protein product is CASSLGLATQYF.

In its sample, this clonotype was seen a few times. The CDR3 region has the DNA TGCAGTGCTAGAGGCACCAGGCAGGGGACCTACGAGCAGTACTTC. It codes for CSARGTRQGTYEQYF. V gene TRBV20-1 combines with J gene TRBJ2-7; a weak D match, TRBD1 (6 bases). V lost 1 base to trimming and J lost 2 bases, with 15 bases between them. The CDR3 contains 15 residues. Germline V gene sequence: CDR1 DFQATT, CDR2 SNEGSKA (reference sequence).

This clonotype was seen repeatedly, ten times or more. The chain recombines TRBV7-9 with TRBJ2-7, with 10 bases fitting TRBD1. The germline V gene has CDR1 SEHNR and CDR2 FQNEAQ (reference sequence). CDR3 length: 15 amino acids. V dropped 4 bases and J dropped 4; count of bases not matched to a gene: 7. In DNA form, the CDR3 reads TGTGCCAGCAGCTCGTCCGGGACAGGGGATTACGAGCAGTACTTC. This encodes CASSSSGTGDYEQYF.

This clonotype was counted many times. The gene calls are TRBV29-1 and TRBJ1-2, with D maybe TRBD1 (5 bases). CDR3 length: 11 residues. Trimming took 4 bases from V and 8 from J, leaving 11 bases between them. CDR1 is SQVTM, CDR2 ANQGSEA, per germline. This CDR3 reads CSVAGWDGYTF. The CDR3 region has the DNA TGCAGCGTTGCAGGGTGGGACGGCTACACCTTC.

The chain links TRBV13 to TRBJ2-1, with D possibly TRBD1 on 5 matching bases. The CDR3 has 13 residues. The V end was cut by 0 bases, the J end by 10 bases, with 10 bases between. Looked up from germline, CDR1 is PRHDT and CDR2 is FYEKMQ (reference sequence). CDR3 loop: CASSLGRQNEQFF. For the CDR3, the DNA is TGTGCCAGCAGCTTAGGGAGACAGAACGAGCAGTTCTTC.